These 31 T cell receptor beta chains share one sample of origin, sequenced in a study of T-cell memory formation after mild COVID-19. TCRdb fed the 5' RACE reads into MiXCR, producing one record per CDR3 protein. The sample yields 300,000 to 400,000 distinct CDR3 sequences, roughly 15% seen once. Sequencing input: PBMCs or a T cell subset sorted from them (not recorded which). These receptors were collected from a man in his late teens or twenties who had mild COVID-19 (a few samples of this study predate the infection). Cell type and time point are not known.

The rearrangement links TRBV7-9 to TRBJ2-5, with D possibly being TRBD1 or TRBD2 (6 bases each). Trimming pared 5 bases from V and 4 bases from J, leaving 14 bases between. Germline CDR1 and CDR2: SEHNR and FQNEAQ (reference sequence). There are 14 residues in the CDR3. CDR3 nucleotides: TGTGCCAGCAGCCCTAGACGGGGGCGAGAGACCCAGTACTTC. It is translated as CASSPRRGRETQYF.

This clonotype was recorded at least ten times. The chain is built from TRBV7-8 and TRBJ2-2, with D unresolved. V lost 2 bases, J lost 7 bases, and 14 bases lay in between. The CDR3 consists of 15 residues. The germline CDR1 and CDR2 sequences are SGHVS and FQNEAQ. The DNA of the CDR3 is TGTGCCAGCAGCTTATCAGTCCGACCCCACGGGGAGCTGTTTTTT. Translated, it gives CASSLSVRPHGELFF.

This clonotype was seen a handful of times. The gene calls are TRBV6-5 and TRBJ2-1; D ambiguous. The CDR3 totals 15 residues. The V and J ends lost 6 bases and 0 bases respectively, with 12 bases between them. The germline CDR1 and CDR2 sequences are MNHEY and SVGAGI. This CDR3 is CASSRSPSSYNEQFF. The CDR3 DNA sequence: TGTGCCAGCAGCCGTAGCCCGAGCTCCTACAATGAGCAGTTCTTC.

The V gene is TRBV19, the J gene TRBJ1-6; 8 nucleotides align to TRBD1. The CDR3 is 16 residues long. CDR1 is LNHDA and CDR2 is SQIVND in the germline V gene (reference sequence). V gave up 4 bases and J gave up 6 bases; unmatched junction bases: 8. The CDR3 DNA sequence: TGTGCCAGTAGTACCTACCGGGACAGGATTAATTCACCCCTCCACTTT. Protein sequence: CASSTYRDRINSPLHF.

The genes are TRBV5-1 and TRBJ1-1; D perhaps matches TRBD1 (5 bases). CDR1 is SGHRS and CDR2 is YFSETQ in the germline V gene. The CDR3 covers 14 residues. Between the trimmed V and J ends, which lost 4 bases and 7 bases, there was a span of 17 bases. CDR3 amino acids: CASSPTGEEVEAFF. CDR3 DNA sequence: TGCGCCAGCAGCCCCACGGGGGAGGAGGTTGAAGCTTTCTTT.

This chain links TRBV18 with TRBJ2-3; no firm D call. Trimming pared 4 bases from V and 0 bases from J, leaving 14 bases between. The CDR3 runs to 16 residues. The germline CDR1 and CDR2 sequences are KGHSH and LQKENI. CDR3 protein: CASSHRAPDSTDTQYF. In DNA, the CDR3 is TGTGCCAGCTCACACCGGGCCCCTGATAGCACAGATACGCAGTATTTT.

There are a few counts of this clonotype. The chain employs TRBV5-1 and TRBJ1-4; tentative D call: TRBD1 (6 bases). CDR1 and CDR2 from the germline V gene are SGHRS and YFSETQ. The CDR3 is 18 amino acids. V dropped 2 bases and J dropped 2 bases, with 19 bases sitting between them. The CDR3 DNA reads as TGCGCCAGCAGCTTCAAAGCGGACAGCCCGGCTACTAATGAAAAACTGTTTTTT. This codes for CASSFKADSPATNEKLFF.

The chain combines TRBV7-9 with TRBJ2-1; D is uncertain. Trimming took off 5 bases at V and 6 bases at J, with 14 bases between the two ends. The CDR3 totals 14 residues. Germline V gene sequence: CDR1 SEHNR, CDR2 FQNEAQ (reference sequence). This CDR3 reads CASSTIELGNEQFF. CDR3 coding DNA: TGTGCCAGCAGCACCATAGAATTAGGCAATGAGCAGTTCTTC.

V gene TRBV24-1 combines with J gene TRBJ2-1, with 8 bases aligning to TRBD2. Germline V CDR1 and CDR2: KGHDR, SFDVKD. V lost 5 bases, J lost 4 bases, and 6 bases stayed unmatched. CDR3 length: 15 residues. For the CDR3, the DNA is TGTGCCACCAGTGCTGGGATAGCGGGGTACAATGAGCAGTTCTTC. This gives the protein CATSAGIAGYNEQFF.

The chain recombines TRBV20-1 with TRBJ1-6, with TRBD1 matching 8 bases. Germline assignment: CDR1 DFQATT and CDR2 SNEGSKA (reference sequence). V gave up 6 bases and J gave up 6 bases; unmatched junction bases: 10. The CDR3 length is 15 residues. CDR3 in DNA: TGCAGTGCATCCGACAGGGGAAGTGGTAATTCACCCCTCCACTTT. It yields the protein CSASDRGSGNSPLHF.

The chain's CDR3 is CASSLLSMDRVNEQFF. The DNA of the CDR3 is TGCGCCAGCAGCTTGTTGTCCATGGACAGGGTCAATGAGCAGTTCTTC. The V gene is TRBV5-1, the J gene TRBJ2-1, with 8 bases matching TRBD1. CDR1 and CDR2 (germline): SGHRS, YFSETQ. J lost 6 bases, V lost 1 base, and 9 bases had no gene match. This CDR3 is 16 amino acids long.

This chain links TRBV6-2 or TRBV6-3 with TRBJ2-2; no firm D call. With 3 bases removed from V and 0 bases from J, the gap between germline ends came to 11 bases. The CDR3 covers 16 residues. CDR1 is MNHEY and CDR2 is SVGEGT in the germline V gene. The CDR3 protein is CASSYFRRTNTGELFF. CDR3 DNA: TGTGCCAGCAGTTATTTCCGGCGGACGAACACCGGGGAGCTGTTTTTT.

This clonotype was picked up a small number of times. This CDR3 is CASSWGPGQSTDTQYF. CDR3 bases: TGTGCCAGCAGCTGGGGACCGGGGCAGAGCACAGATACGCAGTATTTT. This sequence joins TRBV5-6 and TRBJ2-3; either TRBD1 or TRBD2 may supply D (5 bases each). Trimming took 3 bases from V and 0 from J, leaving 14 bases between them. Germline CDR1 SGHDT, CDR2 YYEEEE. This CDR3 contains 16 residues.

This clonotype is a singleton in its sample. The chain links TRBV28 to TRBJ1-6, with D maybe TRBD1 (5 bases). Trimming removed 6 bases at V and 7 bases at J, with 16 bases between. The length of the CDR3 is 15 residues. Per germline, CDR1 MDHEN and CDR2 SYDVKM. For the CDR3, the DNA is TGTGCCAGCAGCTCCTTTGGGGGTAGCAATTCACCCCTCCACTTT. Protein: CASSSFGGSNSPLHF. Full variable domain (missing parts from reference TRBV28 and TRBJ1-6): DVKVTQSSRYLVKRTGEKVFLECVQDMDHENMFWYRQDPGLGLRLIYFSYDVKMKEKGDIPEGYSVSREKKERFSLILESASTNQTSMYLCASSSFGGSNSPLHFGNGTRLTVT.

This clonotype was seen a few times. The chain links TRBV27 to TRBJ2-7, with D possibly being TRBD2 (5 bases). Germline V CDR1 and CDR2: MNHEY, SMNVEV (reference sequence). The CDR3 runs to 13 residues. V lost 3 bases and J lost 6, with 12 bases in between. The CDR3 spells CASSLTGSSEQYF. The CDR3 coding sequence is TGTGCCAGCAGTTTGACGGGATCTAGCGAGCAGTACTTC.

This clonotype was recorded at least ten times. The chain has TRBV20-1 and TRBJ2-7; no definite D call. The CDR3 sequence is 15 residues long. Looked up from germline, CDR1 is DFQATT and CDR2 is SNEGSKA (reference sequence). Trimming removed 5 bases from V and 4 bases from J, with 21 bases in between. CDR3 residues: CSAALPSLGSYEQYF. CDR3 sequence (DNA): TGCAGTGCTGCCCTCCCCTCTCTTGGGTCGTACGAGCAGTACTTC.

The gene calls are TRBV24-1 and TRBJ2-7, with D possibly being TRBD2 (6 bases). The CDR3 totals 13 residues. Germline V gene lookup returns CDR1 KGHDR and CDR2 SFDVKD. Deletions cut 7 bases from V and 9 bases from J, with 18 bases between. As DNA, the CDR3 is TGTGCCACCAGCCGATTTAGCGGTGACGGGCAGTACTTC. Translation gives CATSRFSGDGQYF.

This clonotype has ten or more counts. V gene TRBV4-3 combines with J gene TRBJ2-7; possible D gene TRBD1, 5 bases. Trimming took off 0 bases at V and 2 bases at J, with 14 bases between the two ends. This CDR3 comprises 16 residues. The germline CDR1 and CDR2 sequences are LGHNA and YSLEER. CDR3 in amino acids: CASSQEVPGPAYEQYF. The CDR3 nucleotides are TGCGCCAGCAGCCAAGAGGTACCAGGGCCGGCCTACGAGCAGTACTTC.

This rearrangement joins TRBV6-5 to TRBJ1-4; no firm D call. The CDR3 has 14 residues. V was shortened by 5 bases and J by 8 bases, with 15 bases between the two germline ends. Germline CDR1 MNHEY, CDR2 SVGAGI. DNA of the CDR3: TGTGCCAGCAGTCCCTCGGGGAATCGAGAAAAACTGTTTTTT. Translated, it gives CASSPSGNREKLFF.

A few counts support this clonotype. The V and J genes are TRBV4-3 and TRBJ2-5, with D maybe TRBD1 (6 bases). Trimming took 1 base from V and 6 from J, leaving 12 bases between them. Germline V gene sequence: CDR1 LGHNA, CDR2 YSLEER. This CDR3 has 14 residues. Here the CDR3 DNA reads TGCGCCAGCAGCCAAGGAGGGACACGTAAGACCCAGTACTTC. Translating gives CASSQGGTRKTQYF.

This clonotype was counted between two and nine times. The rearrangement uses TRBV4-2 and TRBJ2-1, with 8 bases that match TRBD2. V lost 0 bases to trimming and J lost 9 bases; unmatched junction nucleotides: 16. The CDR3 sequence is 18 residues long. Per germline, CDR1 LGHNA and CDR2 YNFKEQ. As DNA, the CDR3 is TGTGCCAGCAGCCAAGATTATCGGGGACTAGGGGGATTTGGTGAGCAGTTCTTC. The encoded protein is CASSQDYRGLGGFGEQFF.

This clonotype was counted only a few times. The V and J genes are TRBV7-2 and TRBJ2-7, with 7 bases lining up with TRBD1. V lost 4 bases, J lost 2 bases, and 8 bases stayed unmatched. In germline, CDR1 is SGHTA, CDR2 FQGNSA. This CDR3 contains 15 residues. The CDR3 coding sequence is TGTGCCAGCAGCTCCCCGGACAGGATACCCTACGAGCAGTACGTC. It codes for CASSSPDRIPYEQYV.

The gene calls are TRBV18 and TRBJ2-7; D uncertain. This CDR3 spans 15 amino acids. Germline-derived CDR1 and CDR2 are KGHSH and LQKENI. The ends were cut back, 0 bases at V and 6 bases at J, with 15 bases in the middle. CDR3 coding DNA: TGTGCCAGCTCACCACCGTACGGGCGAGTGGTCGAGCAGTACTTC. It codes for CASSPPYGRVVEQYF.

There are a few counts of this clonotype. The V call is TRBV3-1, the J call TRBJ2-2; 7 nucleotides agree with TRBD2. CDR1 and CDR2 from the germline V gene are LGHDT and YNNKEL (reference sequence). J lost 4 bases, V lost 1 base, and 9 bases had no gene match. The CDR3 runs to 17 residues. In DNA form, the CDR3 reads TGTGCCAGCAGCCAAGGCCGCTCACTAGCGTTCACCGGGGAGCTGTTTTTT. As protein: CASSQGRSLAFTGELFF.

In this sample, this clonotype turned up a few times. The rearrangement links TRBV7-6 to TRBJ1-2, with 8 bases aligning to TRBD1. Germline V gene lookup returns CDR1 SGHVS and CDR2 FNYEAQ. The junction had 15 bases not matched to a gene; V was cut back by 1 base and J by 5 bases. The CDR3 runs to 18 residues. In nucleotides, the CDR3 is TGTGCCAGCAGCTTAGGAGGGGGAGGACAGGGAGAAAAGTATGGCTACACCTTC. Protein product: CASSLGGGGQGEKYGYTF.

The sample holds many counts of this clonotype. The gene calls are TRBV2 and TRBJ1-2; D remains ambiguous. Germline CDR1 and CDR2: SNHLY and FYNNEI. The CDR3 consists of 15 residues. V shed 0 bases and J shed 8 bases, with 16 bases lying between them. In DNA form, the CDR3 reads TGTGCCAGCAGTGAAGCGCAGGCGAGTTACCTAGGCTACACCTTC. Translated, it gives CASSEAQASYLGYTF.

This clonotype was seen more than once but under ten times. The V call is TRBV10-2, the J call TRBJ2-6; D might be TRBD2 (6 bases). CDR3 size: 14 residues. The V and J ends lost 7 bases and 4 bases respectively, with 11 bases between them. Germline CDR1 WSHSY, CDR2 SAAADI. CDR3 nucleotides: TGCGCCAGCAAGGGACTCCCAGGGGCCAACGTCCTGACTTTC. It is translated as CASKGLPGANVLTF.

This clonotype was recorded many times. The genes are TRBV20-1 and TRBJ2-1, with TRBD1 matching over 7 bases. The CDR3 is 11 amino acids. The germline V gene has CDR1 DFQATT and CDR2 SNEGSKA (reference sequence). V shed 4 bases, J shed 7 bases, and the junction held 1 base outside the gene matches. CDR3 coding DNA: TGCAGTGCTAACAGGGGAAATGAGCAGTTCTTC. The encoded protein is CSANRGNEQFF.

The gene calls are TRBV6-5 and TRBJ1-2; the match to TRBD1 covers 10 bases. Germline lookup yields CDR1 MNHEY and CDR2 SVGAGI. The junction had 13 bases not matched to a gene; V was cut back by 0 bases and J by 3 bases. CDR3 length: 19 residues. DNA for the CDR3: TGTGCCAGCAGTTACTCGATGCAGACAGGGGGCGCGGAGGACTATGGCTACACCTTC. This sequence encodes CASSYSMQTGGAEDYGYTF.

This clonotype was seen a handful of times. The chain couples TRBV12-3 or TRBV12-4 to TRBJ2-1, with 9 bases aligning to TRBD2. Trimming at V came to 5 bases and at J to 9 bases, leaving 5 bases not matched to a gene. The CDR3 sequence is 13 residues long. In DNA form, the CDR3 reads TGTGCCAGCAGTAGCGGGGGGACCAGTGAGCAGTTCTTC. Its protein product is CASSSGGTSEQFF.

In its sample, this clonotype was seen a few times. The chain uses TRBV7-3 and TRBJ2-7, with TRBD1 identical over 11 bases. After removal of 3 bases from V and 6 bases from J, the junction contained 4 bases not matched to a gene. CDR3 length: 14 residues. Germline V lookup: CDR1 SGHTA, CDR2 FQGTGA. CDR3 bases: TGTGCCAGCAGCTTGGGACAGGGGGGGATCGAGCAGTACTTC. Translated: CASSLGQGGIEQYF.